This TCR beta chain was obtained from a study of T cell responses to AZD1222 COVID-19 vaccine. Whole-study context: Pooling was applied to second doses at about 4 or about 12 weeks. General study points: Nearly half of spike-specific TCRs reportedly go after variant regions that carry no mutations. Clonal diversity may have been underestimated, and the donors were mostly white British, with more females than males.

Clones were sequenced by immunoSEQ multiplex PCR, and TCRdb holds only the in-frame ones, with some missing. The data show tens of thousands of clones, about 85% seen once. To note about this clone: Antigen unknown.

From germline, CDR1 is SGHTA and CDR2 FQGTGA. The ends were cut back, 5 bases at V and 6 bases at J, with 13 bases in the middle. The CDR3 is 14 amino acids. The material sequenced was peripheral blood, taken on day 0 of AZD1222 vaccination. The sequence came from an adult in good health. The chain uses TRBV7-3 and TRBJ2-2, with D uncertain. This CDR3 reads CASSTTGGAGELFF. Written as DNA, the CDR3 is TGTGCCAGCAGCACGACCGGTGGCGCCGGGGAGCTGTTTTTT.